This T cell receptor beta chain was sequenced during a study of T cell clonality in common variable immunodeficiency (dated by TCRdb to about 2015). Study-wide findings and limitations: CVID TCRbeta sequences reportedly showed fewer deletions and N-nucleotide insertions and lacked highly modified clones with 13 or more V deletions. Healthy controls shared more TCRbeta clones with each other than CVID subjects shared among themselves (p < 0.0001). Even though DNA input was the same, control samples had an average of about 90,000 unique sequences each, compared with approximately 30,000 in CVID samples. TCRbeta clonality was higher in CVID subjects than in healthy controls (t-test p = 0.018), and the increase was most characteristic of about a third of subjects. The authors noted that sequencing repertoires of T cell subpopulations would be needed to clarify what caused the increased clonality in CVID. Correlations between repertoire features and clinical complications were limited by patient heterogeneity within the CVID cohort.

Equivalent amounts of genomic DNA from CVID and control samples were used as sequencing input. For every sample, a 60 bp segment covering the rearranged TCRbeta CDR3 region was amplified and then sequenced. The immunoSEQ assay, a bias-corrected multiplex PCR combined with high-throughput sequencing, was used to amplify TCRbeta. In the paper's pipeline: Every unique nucleotide sequence counted as a clone and was annotated with V, D and J genes, copy number and frequency. Sequences were labeled productive if in frame, and non-productive if out of frame or containing stop codons. As previously described, Shannon's entropy was used to calculate clonality. Mean CDR3 Kyte-Doolittle hydropathy was derived from the predicted amino acid sequences of productive clones. Hierarchical clustering of scaled V gene usage was performed with the R hclust function using Manhattan distance and complete linkage. Clone sharing by CDR3 amino acid sequence was assessed by resampling 12 repertoires per group over 100 rounds. Repertoires were searched for roughly 70 published EBV-specific and a few hundred published CMV-specific TCRbeta sequences. After two CVID samples that produced fewer than 10,000 sequences were dropped from the analysis, 42 CVID repertoires remained. Sourced from immuneACCESS, this table was stored by TCRdb with only in-frame sequences that have V and J called. A share of the clones is absent; for the studies checked, an unresolved V gene accounts for under half, and the remainder has no known explanation. Clone size and V and J calls were adopted from that table, with D and trimming inferred from the DNA. The table for this sample lists roughly 34,000 clones, none of them counted only once. The ten largest clones capture 0.8% to 1% of the sample.

Most of the CVID patients and most of the healthy controls were of Caucasian heritage. From each donor, roughly 4.5 to 9 ml of heparinized peripheral whole blood was collected. Genomic DNA from adults with common variable immune deficiency (CVID) and from healthy adult controls was used for sequencing of TCRbeta CDR3 repertoires. The control group comprised 22 healthy adult volunteers, roughly twelve female and 10 or so male, aged roughly 20 to 75 years with a mean age of approximately 30. To isolate peripheral blood mononuclear cells, diluted blood was subjected to density centrifugation over Hypaque 1077 or Ficoll-Paque. Unsorted mononuclear cells served as the source of genomic DNA, which was extracted either by Qiagen column purification or by a centrifugation-based method. Many counts were recorded for this clone. Its recognized antigen is unknown. Read sequence stops 3 residues before the CDR3 end, and the germline J gene provides the missing end.

The CDR3, cysteine through phenylalanine, is 16 amino acids long. Shown are 39 bases from within the CDR3, in frame from base 1. For this chain, trimming is 4 bases at the V end and 2 bases at the J end, and the number of junction bases without a gene match is 4. CDR1 LGHDT and CDR2 YNNKEL were looked up in the germline V gene (reference sequence). The source is a person aged 18 to 70 in good health. The specimen was peripheral blood mononuclear cells. The receptor chain draws on TRBV3-1 (or the pseudogene TRBV3-2) and TRBJ2-3; 12 central bases correspond to TRBD2. CDR3 loop: CASSLLAGGITDTQYF. The part of the CDR3 DNA that was read is TGTGCCAGCAGCCTCCTAGCGGGGGGGATCACAGATACG.